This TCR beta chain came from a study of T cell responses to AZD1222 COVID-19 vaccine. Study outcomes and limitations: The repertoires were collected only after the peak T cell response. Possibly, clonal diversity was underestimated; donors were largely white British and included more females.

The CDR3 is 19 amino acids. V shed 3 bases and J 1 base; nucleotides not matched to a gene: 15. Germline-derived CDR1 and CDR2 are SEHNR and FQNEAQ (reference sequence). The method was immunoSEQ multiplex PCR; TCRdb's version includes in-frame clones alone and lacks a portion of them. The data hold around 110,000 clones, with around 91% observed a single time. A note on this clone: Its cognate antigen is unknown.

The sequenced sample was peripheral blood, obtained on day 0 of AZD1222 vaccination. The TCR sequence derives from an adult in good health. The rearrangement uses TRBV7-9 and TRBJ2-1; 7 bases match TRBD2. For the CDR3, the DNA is TGTGCCAGCAGCTTCTTCGGTCACAGGCGGGGGTTTTCCTACAATGAGCAGTTCTTC. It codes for CASSFFGHRRGFSYNEQFF.